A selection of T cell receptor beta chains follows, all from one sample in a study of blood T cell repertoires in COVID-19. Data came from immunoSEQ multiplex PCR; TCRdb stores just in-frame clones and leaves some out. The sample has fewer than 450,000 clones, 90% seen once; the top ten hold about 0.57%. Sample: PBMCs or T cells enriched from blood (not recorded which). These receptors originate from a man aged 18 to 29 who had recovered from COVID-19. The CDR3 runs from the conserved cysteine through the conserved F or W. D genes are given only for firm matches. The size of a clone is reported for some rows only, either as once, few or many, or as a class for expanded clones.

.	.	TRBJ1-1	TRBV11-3	TGTGCCAGCTCCTTCACAGTGCCTAGCGAAGCTTTCTTT	CASSFTVPSEAFF
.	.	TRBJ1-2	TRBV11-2	TGTGCCAGCAGCCAAGAAGGGGTCTGGGGCTACACCTTC	CASSQEGVWGYTF
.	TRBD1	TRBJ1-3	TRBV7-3	TGTGCCAGCAGCCCACCGGGGTCAGGGGGCCGAAACACCATATATTTT	CASSPPGSGGRNTIYF
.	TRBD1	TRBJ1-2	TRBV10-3	TGTGCCATCAGTGGCGACAGGGGGAATGGCTACACCTTC	CAISGDRGNGYTF
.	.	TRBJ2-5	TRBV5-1	TGCGCCAGCAGTTTTAACCCGCGAGAGACCCAGTACTTC	CASSFNPRETQYF
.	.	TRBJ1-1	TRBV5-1	TGCGCCAGCAGTCAGGGCCTCAGGAACACTGAAGCTTTCTTT	CASSQGLRNTEAFF
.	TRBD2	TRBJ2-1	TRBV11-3	TGTGCCAGCAGCTTCGCGGGGGGTTCCTACAATGAGCAGTTCTTC	CASSFAGGSYNEQFF
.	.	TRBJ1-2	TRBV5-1	TGCGCCAGCAGCTTTCCAGGGCTTGGCTACACCTTC	CASSFPGLGYTF
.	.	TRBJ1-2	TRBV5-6	TGTGCCAGCAGCTTGGATCGCTCGAGGACAGATTCTTTCTATGGCTACACCTTC	CASSLDRSRTDSFYGYTF
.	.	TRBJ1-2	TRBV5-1	TGCGCCAGCAGCCCAATTCTGGTGCGGGAGGAGTTCTATGGCTACACCTTC	CASSPILVREEFYGYTF
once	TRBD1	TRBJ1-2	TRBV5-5	TGTGCCAGCAGCTTCCCTGACAGGGGGGCTTTTGGCTACACCTTC	CASSFPDRGAFGYTF
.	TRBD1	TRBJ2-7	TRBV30	TGTGCCTGGGGGGACAGGTTAAACGAGCAGTACTTC	CAWGDRLNEQYF
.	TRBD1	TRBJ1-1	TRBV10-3	TGTGCCATCAGTGGACAGGACAGGAGCGTGAACACTGAAGCTTTCTTT	CAISGQDRSVNTEAFF
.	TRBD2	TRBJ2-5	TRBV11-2	TGTGCCAGCAGCCCCAACCGTGGGACTAGCGGGGGGCAAGAGACCCAGTACTTC	CASSPNRGTSGGQETQYF
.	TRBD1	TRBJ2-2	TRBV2	TGTGCCAGCAGGGACAGGGGGGCCGGGGAGCTGTTTTTT	CASRDRGAGELFF
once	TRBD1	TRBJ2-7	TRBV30	TGTGCCTGGAGTGGACAGGGGGCGAAATACGAGCAGTACTTC	CAWSGQGAKYEQYF
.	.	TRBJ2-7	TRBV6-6	TGTGCCAGCAGTCTAACTAAGAGCTCCTACGAGCAGTACTTC	CASSLTKSSYEQYF
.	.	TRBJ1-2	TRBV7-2	TGTGCCAGCAGCTTAGCGGAGACAGGAGCCTATGGCTACACCTTC	CASSLAETGAYGYTF
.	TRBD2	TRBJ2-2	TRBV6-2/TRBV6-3	TGTGCCAGCAGCCCAACGTTGCGGGGGAAATCGAATACCGGGGAGCTGTTTTTT	CASSPTLRGKSNTGELFF
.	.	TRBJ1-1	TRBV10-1	TGCGCCAGCAGTGAGTCAAGAGCCATGAACACTGAAGCTTTCTTT	CASSESRAMNTEAFF
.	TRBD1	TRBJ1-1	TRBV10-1	TGCGCCAGCAGTGATGGGACAGGGGTGCGCACTGAAGCTTTCTTT	CASSDGTGVRTEAFF
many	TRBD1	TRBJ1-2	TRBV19	TGTGCCAGTAGCACCCCGGGACAGGGGGTTTCTAACTATGGCTACACCTTC	CASSTPGQGVSNYGYTF
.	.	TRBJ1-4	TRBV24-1	TGTGCCACCAGTGAGGCAGGCCCTAATGAAAAACTGTTTTTT	CATSEAGPNEKLFF
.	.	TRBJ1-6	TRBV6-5	TGTGCCAGCACGTTTGGGAGCTCCTATAATTCACCCCTCCACTTT	CASTFGSSYNSPLHF
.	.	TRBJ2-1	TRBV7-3	TGTGCCAGCAGCTTAAGTCCCTGGGAGGAGCAGTTCTTC	CASSLSPWEEQFF
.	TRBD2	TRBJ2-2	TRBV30	TGTGCCTGGAGTGTGAAACTAGCGGGAGGAAACACCGGGGAGCTGTTTTTT	CAWSVKLAGGNTGELFF
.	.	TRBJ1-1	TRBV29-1	TGCAGCGCCCTAAACACTGAAGCTTTCTTT	CSALNTEAFF
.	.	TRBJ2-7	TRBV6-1	TGTGCCAGCAGTGAAGAGTGGACAGCCTCCTACGAGCAGTACTTC	CASSEEWTASYEQYF
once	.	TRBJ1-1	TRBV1	TGCACCAGCAGCCCGAATGCGACAGCCATGAACACTGAAGCTTTCTTT	CTSSPNATAMNTEAFF
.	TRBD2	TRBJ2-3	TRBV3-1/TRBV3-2	TGTGCCAGCAGCCAAAATACGGGAGGGAGGACAGATACGCAGTATTTT	CASSQNTGGRTDTQYF
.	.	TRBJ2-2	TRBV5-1	TGCGCCAGCAGCGGAGGGGGCGGGGACACCGGGGAGCTGTTTTTT	CASSGGGGDTGELFF
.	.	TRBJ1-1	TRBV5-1	TGCGCCAGCAGGCTGTCCCCGCAGGGGAAGAACACTGAAGCTTTCTTT	CASRLSPQGKNTEAFF
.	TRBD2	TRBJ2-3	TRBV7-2	TGTGCCAGCGTGCGGGAGGGCCGCAGCACAGATACGCAGTATTTT	CASVREGRSTDTQYF
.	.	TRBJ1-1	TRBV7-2	TGTGCCAGCAGCTTACGGACACAGAACACTGAAGCTTTCTTT	CASSLRTQNTEAFF
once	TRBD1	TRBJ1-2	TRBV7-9	TGTGCCAGCAGCTTAGAAGGGACAGGGGCGAGTACCTTC	CASSLEGTGASTF
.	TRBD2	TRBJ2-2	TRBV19	TGTGCCACTCAACAGCGGGAGACCCACACCGGGGAGCTGTTTTTT	CATQQRETHTGELFF
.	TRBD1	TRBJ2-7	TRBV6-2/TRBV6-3	TGTGCCAGCAGCCGGCCGGGACAGGGATCCAGCGAGCAGTACTTC	CASSRPGQGSSEQYF
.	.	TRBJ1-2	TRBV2	TGTGCCAGGACAGGCACTGTACCCTATGGCTACACCTTC	CARTGTVPYGYTF
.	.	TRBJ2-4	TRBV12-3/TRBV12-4	TGTGCCAGCACCTTCGTTCAGTACTTC	CASTFVQYF
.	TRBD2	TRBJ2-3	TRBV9	TGTGCCAGCAGCGTAGGCGGCGGGAGGCCCGATACGCAGTATTTT	CASSVGGGRPDTQYF
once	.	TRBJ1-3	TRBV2	TGTGCCAGCAGTGGGGTCCTCGGGAGGGACACCATATATTTT	CASSGVLGRDTIYF